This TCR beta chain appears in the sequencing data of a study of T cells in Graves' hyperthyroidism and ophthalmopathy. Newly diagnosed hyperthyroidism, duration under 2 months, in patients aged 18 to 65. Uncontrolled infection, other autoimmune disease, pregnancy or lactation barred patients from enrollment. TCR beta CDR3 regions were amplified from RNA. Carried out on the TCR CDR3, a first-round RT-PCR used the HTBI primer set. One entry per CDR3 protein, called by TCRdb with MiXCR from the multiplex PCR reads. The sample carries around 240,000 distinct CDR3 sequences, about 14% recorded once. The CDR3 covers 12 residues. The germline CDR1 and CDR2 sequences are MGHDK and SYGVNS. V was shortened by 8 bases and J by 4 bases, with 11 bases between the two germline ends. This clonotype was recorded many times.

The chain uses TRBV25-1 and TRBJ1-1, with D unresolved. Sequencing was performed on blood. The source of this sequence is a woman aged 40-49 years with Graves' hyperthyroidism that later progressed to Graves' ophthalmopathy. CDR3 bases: TGTGCCAGCGGACCCAGGACCACTGAAGCTTTCTTT. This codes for CASGPRTTEAFF.